The 23 T cell receptor beta chains below all came from one sample that was sequenced in a study of shared clonotypes between healthy human individuals. Data came from immunoSEQ multiplex PCR; TCRdb stores just in-frame clones and leaves some out. This sample yields hundreds of thousands of clones, of which around 81% are seen a single time; 9.5% to 15% belongs to the top ten. Sequencing was done on a sample of PBMCs. Source of these receptors: a middle-aged woman in good health. Some clones in this sample may be carry-over from other donors' samples.

CDR3 in amino acids: CASRGPRTGSYGYTF. In DNA form, the CDR3 reads TGTGCCAGTAGAGGGCCTAGGACAGGGAGCTATGGCTACACCTTC. J is TRBJ1-2 and V is TRBV19, with 8 nucleotides matching TRBD1. This CDR3 region has 15 residues. The germline V gene has CDR1 LNHDA and CDR2 SQIVND (reference sequence). V lost 6 bases, J lost 4 bases, and 10 bases stayed unmatched.

About this clone itself: At one boundary the junction diverges from the germline segment, which might be a read error. The genes are TRBV18 and TRBJ1-6; the D is unclear. The germline gives CDR1 KGHSH, CDR2 LQKENI. This CDR3 region has 12 residues. As DNA, the CDR3 is TGTGCCAGCTCACCGGACCTTTCGCCCCCCCACTTT. Amino acids: CASSPDLSPPHF.

The V gene is TRBV28, the J gene TRBJ2-7, with TRBD2 as a possible D gene (6 bases). The germline V gene encodes CDR1 MDHEN and CDR2 SYDVKM. Trimming took off 10 bases at V and 3 bases at J, with 16 bases between the two ends. The length of the CDR3 is 13 residues. The CDR3 region has the DNA TGTGCCATCAGAGGAGCGGGCCGCTACGAGCAGTACTTC. As protein: CAIRGAGRYEQYF.

The chain uses TRBV7-2 and TRBJ2-7, with TRBD1 identical over 7 bases. The V gene end was trimmed by 3 bases and the J gene end by 5 bases; junction bases not matched to a gene: 7. The CDR3 is 14 amino acids. Germline V gene sequence: CDR1 SGHTA, CDR2 FQGNSA. The CDR3 coding sequence is TGTGCCAGCAGCTTCCGGCAGGGGGTCCACGAGCAGTACTTC. Amino acids: CASSFRQGVHEQYF.

This clone was recorded a few times. The V and J genes are TRBV19 and TRBJ2-2; no clear D. This CDR3 has 15 amino acids. Germline V lookup: CDR1 LNHDA, CDR2 SQIVND (reference sequence). V shed 1 base and J shed 2 bases, with 8 bases lying between them. CDR3 in DNA: TGTGCCAGTAGTATAGTAGCAGCAAACACCGGGGAGCTGTTTTTT. Its protein product is CASSIVAANTGELFF.

The V call is TRBV28, the J call TRBJ2-7, with 10 bases that match TRBD2. V was clipped by 6 bases and J by 7 bases; unmatched bases: 6. The CDR3 covers 13 residues. The germline CDR1 and CDR2 sequences are MDHEN and SYDVKM. CDR3 in amino acids: CASRLAGVLEQYF. For the CDR3, the DNA is TGTGCCAGCAGGCTAGCGGGAGTTTTAGAGCAGTACTTC.

This chain connects TRBV2 to TRBJ2-1, with 9 bases fitting TRBD1. The CDR3 contains 15 residues. J gave up 5 bases and V 1 base, and 3 bases lay outside the gene matches. The germline V gene encodes CDR1 SNHLY and CDR2 FYNNEI. The CDR3 protein is CASSEEGQGHNEQFF. The CDR3 DNA reads as TGTGCCAGCAGTGAAGAGGGACAGGGCCACAATGAGCAGTTCTTC.

The chain joins TRBV19 to TRBJ2-3, with 9 bases that match TRBD1. J lost 0 bases, V lost 4 bases, and 5 bases had no gene match. CDR3 length equals 16 residues. The germline CDR1 and CDR2 sequences are LNHDA and SQIVND (reference sequence). This CDR3 reads CASSSRTGVSTDTQYF. The DNA for the CDR3 is TGTGCCAGTAGTAGCAGGACAGGGGTTAGCACAGATACGCAGTATTTT. Supplemented by reference TRBV19 and TRBJ2-3, the full variable domain reads DGGITQSPKYLFRKEGQNVTLSCEQNLNHDAMYWYRQDPGQGLRLIYYSQIVNDFQKGDIAEGYSVSREKKESFPLTVTSAQKNPTAFYLCASSSRTGVSTDTQYFGPGTRLTVL.

This clone has just a few counts. The chain carries TRBV29-1 and TRBJ2-1, with a tentative D call TRBD2 (5 bases). The V gene's germline CDR1 is SQVTM and CDR2 ANQGSEA. V lost 3 bases to trimming and J lost 6 bases, with 15 bases between them. The CDR3 contains 14 residues. CDR3 in amino acids: CSVERERWGNEQFF. The CDR3 coding sequence is TGCAGCGTTGAGAGGGAGAGGTGGGGCAATGAGCAGTTCTTC.

This clone has only a few counts. The chain employs TRBV7-2 and TRBJ2-7, with TRBD2 matching 8 bases. In germline, CDR1 is SGHTA, CDR2 FQGNSA. The CDR3 loop spans 14 amino acids. V trimming: 4 bases; J trimming: 3 bases; junction bases outside the gene matches: 5. CDR3: CASSSGGTSYEQYF. Here the CDR3 DNA reads TGTGCCAGCAGCTCCGGAGGGACTAGCTACGAGCAGTACTTC.

This clone came up a few times. The rearrangement links TRBV27 to TRBJ2-7; the D call may be TRBD1 or TRBD2 (5 bases each). V was pared by 6 bases and J by 3 bases, with 21 bases between. The germline CDR1 and CDR2 sequences are MNHEY and SMNVEV (reference sequence). The CDR3 has 16 amino acids. CDR3 sequence: CASSTIRDPPYYEQYF. In DNA form, the CDR3 reads TGTGCCAGCAGCACTATTCGGGACCCGCCCTACTACGAGCAGTACTTC.

The rearrangement uses TRBV7-9 and TRBJ2-7; 7 bases agree with TRBD2. CDR3 size: 12 residues. Trimming at V came to 1 base and at J to 10 bases, leaving 4 bases not matched to a gene. CDR1 SEHNR and CDR2 FQNEAQ come from the germline V gene (reference sequence). The DNA of the CDR3 is TGTGCCAGCAGCTTAGGAGGGGACTACCAGTACTTC. This sequence encodes CASSLGGDYQYF.

The chain links TRBV7-9 to TRBJ1-2, with unresolved D. The germline V and J ends were trimmed by 1 base and 0 bases, with 6 bases remaining between them. The germline gives CDR1 SEHNR, CDR2 FQNEAQ (reference sequence). The CDR3 is 14 amino acids. The CDR3 DNA is TGTGCCAGCAGCTTAGGGCAGCCTAACTATGGCTACACCTTC. Residues: CASSLGQPNYGYTF.

In this sample, this clone turned up once. The chain joins TRBV6-1 to TRBJ2-7, with 8 bases matching TRBD2. The CDR3 length is 13 residues. V lost 7 bases, J lost 2 bases, and 4 bases stayed unmatched. Germline V gives CDR1 MNHNS, CDR2 SASEGT. CDR3 sequence: CASITSGTYEQYF. The CDR3 bases are TGTGCCAGCATTACTAGCGGAACCTACGAGCAGTACTTC.

This clone occurred a few times. This chain uses TRBV19 with TRBJ2-1, with D maybe TRBD2 (5 bases). The V gene's germline CDR1 is LNHDA and CDR2 SQIVND (reference sequence). Trimming shortened V by 3 bases and J by 3 bases, and 12 bases separated the two germline ends. The CDR3 covers 15 residues. The CDR3 region is CASSISLAIYNEQFF. CDR3 in DNA: TGTGCCAGTAGTATCTCCCTAGCTATCTACAATGAGCAGTTCTTC.

This chain links TRBV5-1 with TRBJ1-5; no clear D gene. Trimming shortened V by 1 base and J by 1 base, and 9 bases separated the two germline ends. Germline values: CDR1 SGHRS, CDR2 YFSETQ. CDR3 length: 15 residues. CDR3 nucleotides: TGCGCCAGCAGCTTGTCGGGTTCGAGCAATCAGCCCCAGCATTTT. Amino acids: CASSLSGSSNQPQHF.

The CDR3: CASSPDRLETQYF. The CDR3 DNA follows: TGTGCCAGCTCACCGGACAGGTTGGAGACCCAGTACTTC. The V and J genes are TRBV18 and TRBJ2-5; the match to TRBD1 covers 7 bases. The CDR3 sequence is 13 residues long. Per the germline V gene, CDR1 is KGHSH and CDR2 is LQKENI. V dropped 3 bases and J dropped 5; count of bases not matched to a gene: 3.

The chain carries TRBV28 and TRBJ1-1; D ambiguous. CDR1 is MDHEN and CDR2 is SYDVKM in the germline V gene. V lost 8 bases, J lost 3 bases, and 16 bases lay in between. The CDR3 is made up of 14 amino acids. CDR3 nucleotides: TGTGCCAGCGCCCCCCCAGGTCGCCACACTGAAGCTTTCTTT. It encodes CASAPPGRHTEAFF.

For this clone: This sample also contains other DNA sequences that code for the same CDR3. The V call is TRBV6-5, the J call TRBJ2-7, with D maybe TRBD1 (6 bases). CDR1 is MNHEY and CDR2 is SVGAGI in the germline V gene. Deletions cut 6 bases from V and 2 bases from J, with 11 bases between. The CDR3 extends over 13 amino acids. CDR3 nucleotides: TGTGCCAGCAGCGCAACAGGGACCTACGAGCAGTACTTC. Protein product: CASSATGTYEQYF.

The chain uses TRBV7-8 and TRBJ1-4; the D is unclear. In germline, CDR1 is SGHVS, CDR2 FQNEAQ. CDR3 length: 15 amino acids. V was clipped by 5 bases and J by 5 bases, with 15 bases between them. CDR3 sequence (DNA): TGTGCCAGCAGCCTGCACCGTGGAATAAATGAAAAACTGTTTTTT. As protein: CASSLHRGINEKLFF.

This clone appeared a single time. The chain recombines TRBV27 with TRBJ2-7, with TRBD2 matching over 12 bases. The germline V gene has CDR1 MNHEY and CDR2 SMNVEV (reference sequence). This CDR3 region has 21 residues. V lost 4 bases and J lost 1; bases outside the gene matches: 20. DNA for the CDR3: TGTGCCAGCAGTTACGGGACAGGGGCTGCTAGCGGGAGGGCCAGGTCCTACGAGCAGTACTTC. Its translation: CASSYGTGAASGRARSYEQYF.

The J gene is TRBJ2-1, the V gene TRBV5-1; 7 nucleotides align to TRBD1. V shed 3 bases and J 8 bases; nucleotides not matched to a gene: 8. Germline V gene data show CDR1 as SGHRS and CDR2 as YFSETQ. The CDR3 is made up of 14 amino acids. The CDR3 nucleotides are TGCGCCAGCAGCTCGGACAGGAGAGGCTATGAGCAGTTCTTC. This encodes CASSSDRRGYEQFF.

The V call is TRBV29-1, the J call TRBJ2-5, with D perhaps matching TRBD1 or TRBD2 (5 bases each). Trimming removed 3 bases from V and 4 bases from J, with 15 bases in between. The CDR3 consists of 14 residues. Germline-derived CDR1 and CDR2 are SQVTM and ANQGSEA. The CDR3 DNA reads TGCAGCGTTGAGGTCGGGGCCGTGAGAGAGACCCAGTACTTC. Translating gives CSVEVGAVRETQYF.